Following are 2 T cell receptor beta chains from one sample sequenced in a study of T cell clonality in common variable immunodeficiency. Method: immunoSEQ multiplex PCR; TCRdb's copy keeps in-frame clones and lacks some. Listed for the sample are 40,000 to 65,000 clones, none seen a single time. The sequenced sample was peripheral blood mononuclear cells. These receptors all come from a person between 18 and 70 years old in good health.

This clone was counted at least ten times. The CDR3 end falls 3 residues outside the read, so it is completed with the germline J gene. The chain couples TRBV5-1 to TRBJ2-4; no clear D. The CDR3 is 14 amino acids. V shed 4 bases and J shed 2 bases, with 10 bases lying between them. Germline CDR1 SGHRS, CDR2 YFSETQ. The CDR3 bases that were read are TGCGCCAGCAGCCCTGGTGGCCCCAAAAACATT. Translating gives CASSPGGPKNI. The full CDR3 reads CASSPGGPKNIQYF.

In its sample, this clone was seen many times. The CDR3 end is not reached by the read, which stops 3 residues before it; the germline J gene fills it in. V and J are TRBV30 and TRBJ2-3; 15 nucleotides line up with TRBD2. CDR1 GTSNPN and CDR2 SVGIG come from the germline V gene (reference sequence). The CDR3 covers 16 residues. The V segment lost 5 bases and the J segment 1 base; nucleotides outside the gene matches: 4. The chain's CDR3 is CAWGTSGRKGTDTQYF. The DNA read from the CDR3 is TGTGCCTGGGGGACTAGCGGGAGGAAGGGCACAGATACG.